The source of this T cell receptor beta chain is a study of control samples from healthy donors and cancer patients (TCRdb year 2020). The library relied on the immunoSEQ multiplex PCR assay. Drawn from immuneACCESS, this table holds only the in-frame rearrangements with V and J called that TCRdb kept. Clones are partly lost; checked studies trace under half to an unresolved V gene and leave the rest unexplained. The sample table shows 100,000 to 150,000 clones, and around 90% are seen once. 4.5% to 7% of the sample lies in the top ten. CDR1 SGHAT and CDR2 FQNNGV were looked up in the germline V gene. From its cysteine to its phenylalanine, the CDR3 spans 15 amino acids. CDR3 DNA only is kept here, 45 bases in frame from base 1. V is pruned by 3 bases and J by 8 bases, leaving 8 bases of the junction without a gene match. Notes on this clone: The specificity of this receptor is unknown. Base qualities are not recorded, but no much larger clone differs from it by a single base.

The chain uses TRBV11-2 and TRBJ2-1, with 9 bases matching TRBD1. Sample: blood. This TCR came from a man younger than 35 in good health. The CDR3 in this case is CASSLTGGWLDEQFF. Here is the DNA: TGTGCCAGCAGCTTGACAGGGGGATGGCTTGATGAGCAGTTCTTC.